The 20 T cell receptor beta chains reported below all come from one sample, sequenced in a study of T cell responses to AZD1222 COVID-19 vaccine. Sequenced by immunoSEQ multiplex PCR; TCRdb stores in-frame clones only, minus some. The sample has roughly 81,000 clones; about 90% are singletons. The sequencing here drew on peripheral blood, taken on day 0 of AZD1222 vaccination. The receptors here all came from an adult in good health.

The V gene is TRBV28, the J gene TRBJ1-2, with D tentatively TRBD1 (6 bases). V lost 2 bases and J lost 4, with 14 bases in between. The CDR3 consists of 15 residues. CDR1 is MDHEN, CDR2 SYDVKM, per germline. The CDR3 region has the DNA TGTGCCAGCAGTTTACAATCCAGGGGTGGCTATGGCTACACCTTC. Protein product: CASSLQSRGGYGYTF.

This sequence joins TRBV7-2 and TRBJ2-1, with 13 nucleotides matching TRBD2. This CDR3 spans 19 amino acids. The ends lost 5 bases at V and 8 bases at J; junction bases unmatched: 18. The germline gives CDR1 SGHTA, CDR2 FQGNSA. CDR3 DNA: TGTGCCAGCAGCGCTTACCGAAGAGGGACTAGCGGGAAATGGTATGAGCAGTTCTTC. Encoded protein: CASSAYRRGTSGKWYEQFF.

V gene TRBV2 combines with J gene TRBJ1-1, with TRBD1 matching over 7 bases. This CDR3 comprises 15 residues. CDR1 and CDR2 from the germline V gene are SNHLY and FYNNEI. V shed 4 bases and J 0 bases; nucleotides not matched to a gene: 5. The CDR3 region has the DNA TGTGCCAGCAGTGGGACAGGCACCATGAACACTGAAGCTTTCTTT. Amino acid sequence: CASSGTGTMNTEAFF.

This clone appeared once. The J gene is TRBJ2-7, the V gene TRBV11-2, with a possible D match to TRBD1 (6 bases). The CDR3 has 13 residues. From germline, CDR1 is SGHAT and CDR2 FQNNGV. Trimming cost V 0 bases and J 3 bases, with 6 bases left between them. As DNA, the CDR3 is TGTGCCAGCAGCTTAGAAGGGGGCTACGAGCAGTACTTC. Protein product: CASSLEGGYEQYF.

The gene calls are TRBV18 and TRBJ1-1, with D maybe TRBD1 (5 bases). CDR1 is KGHSH, CDR2 LQKENI, per germline. Trimming took 1 base from V and 1 from J, leaving 7 bases between them. The CDR3 spans 14 residues. The CDR3 coding sequence is TGTGCCAGCTCACCACGGGGGGGGAACACTGAAGCTTTCTTT. Protein product: CASSPRGGNTEAFF.

The CDR3 sequence is CASSRGGFTNEKLFF. CDR3 DNA: TGTGCCAGCAGCCGAGGGGGATTCACTAATGAAAAACTGTTTTTT. The chain carries TRBV28 and TRBJ1-4; possible D gene TRBD1, 6 bases. From germline, CDR1 is MDHEN and CDR2 SYDVKM. CDR3 size: 15 residues. The V and J ends lost 6 bases and 2 bases respectively, with 13 bases between them.

This clone appeared a single time. This rearrangement joins TRBV18 to TRBJ1-5; no clear D gene. Trimming pared 0 bases from V and 0 bases from J, leaving 3 bases between. CDR3 length: 14 amino acids. Germline CDR1 KGHSH, CDR2 LQKENI. The CDR3 coding sequence is TGTGCCAGCTCACCACCGGGTAGCAATCAGCCCCAGCATTTT. Its translation is CASSPPGSNQPQHF.

This sequence joins TRBV7-9 and TRBJ2-1; perhaps TRBD2 as D (5 bases). This CDR3 spans 13 amino acids. Trimming removed 4 bases from V and 7 bases from J, with 11 bases in between. Germline assignment: CDR1 SEHNR and CDR2 FQNEAQ (reference sequence). The CDR3 is CASSSGGGNEQFF. The CDR3, as DNA: TGTGCCAGCAGCTCGGGTGGCGGGAATGAGCAGTTCTTC.

The chain combines TRBV5-4 with TRBJ2-1; possibly TRBD2 for D (5 bases). Deletions cut 4 bases from V and 8 bases from J, with 7 bases between. CDR1 SGHNT and CDR2 YYREEE come from the germline V gene (reference sequence). This CDR3 region has 11 residues. The chain's CDR3 is CASSGRDEQFF. The CDR3 DNA is TGTGCCAGCAGCGGGCGGGATGAGCAGTTCTTC. The full variable domain, its missing parts supplied by reference TRBV5-4 and TRBJ2-1, is ETGVTQSPTHLIKTRGQQVTLRCSSQSGHNTVSWYQQALGQGPQFIFQYYREEENGRGNFPPRFSGLQFPNYSSELNVNALELDDSALYLCASSGRDEQFFGPGTRLTVL.

V is TRBV2 and J is TRBJ1-1, with a possible D match to TRBD1 (6 bases). V lost 3 bases and J 3 bases, leaving 11 bases between the germline ends. Germline V CDR1 and CDR2: SNHLY, FYNNEI. The CDR3 sequence is 14 residues long. The CDR3 sequence: CASSELGGDTEAFF. In DNA form, the CDR3 reads TGTGCCAGCAGTGAGTTAGGGGGGGACACTGAAGCTTTCTTT. The whole variable domain, remainder taken from reference TRBV2 and TRBJ1-1, is EPEVTQTPSHQVTQMGQEVILRCVPISNHLYFYWYRQILGQKVEFLVSFYNNEISEKSEIFDDQFSVERPDGSNFTLKIRSTKLEDSAMYFCASSELGGDTEAFFGQGTRLTVV.

V and J are TRBV2 and TRBJ2-2, with TRBD2 matching 9 bases. This CDR3 contains 16 residues. Trimming removed 4 bases from V and 3 bases from J; junction bases left unmatched: 6. Per germline, CDR1 SNHLY and CDR2 FYNNEI. The CDR3 sequence is CASSASPSGDTGELFF. Here the CDR3 DNA reads TGTGCCAGCAGTGCCTCGCCTAGCGGGGACACCGGGGAGCTGTTTTTT.

This clone is a singleton in its sample. The chain carries TRBV3-1 (or the pseudogene TRBV3-2) and TRBJ2-1, with 8 bases aligning to TRBD1. V shed 1 base and J 4 bases; nucleotides not matched to a gene: 6. The CDR3 runs 16 residues. Per the germline V gene, CDR1 is LGHDT and CDR2 is YNNKEL (reference sequence). CDR3 region: CASSQVRGTGYNEQFF. The CDR3 region has the DNA TGTGCCAGCAGCCAAGTCCGCGGGACAGGATACAATGAGCAGTTCTTC.

This clone was counted only a few times. Its ends do not fully match the called genes, so a read error is possible. The CDR3: CASSPGRWPF. The CDR3 bases are TGTGCCAGCAGCCCAGGACGATGGCCCTTC. V is TRBV6-5 and J is TRBJ1-2; D call uncertain. CDR3 length: 10 amino acids. From germline, CDR1 is MNHEY and CDR2 SVGAGI.

In this sample, this clone turned up once. V gene TRBV5-6 combines with J gene TRBJ2-1; TRBD2 agrees at 8 bases. V lost 2 bases, J lost 0 bases, and 10 bases stayed unmatched. This CDR3 has 18 residues. Germline V gene lookup returns CDR1 SGHDT and CDR2 YYEEEE. DNA of the CDR3: TGTGCCAGCAGCTTCGAGGGGAGCGGGAGTACCTCCTACAATGAGCAGTTCTTC. It yields the protein CASSFEGSGSTSYNEQFF.

The chain links TRBV7-2 to TRBJ1-4; 8 nucleotides agree with TRBD1. J was trimmed by 3 bases and V by 6 bases; bases with no gene match: 12. The CDR3 length is 17 residues. CDR1 is SGHTA and CDR2 is FQGNSA in the germline V gene. DNA of the CDR3: TGTGCCAGCAGTCGGACAGGGAAGCTGTCAGCTAATGAAAAACTGTTTTTT. Amino acid sequence: CASSRTGKLSANEKLFF.

The rearrangement uses TRBV5-1 and TRBJ2-3, with a weak D call TRBD2 (6 bases). The CDR3 consists of 16 residues. Germline CDR1 and CDR2: SGHRS and YFSETQ. Trimming took 0 bases from V and 1 from J, leaving 12 bases between them. The CDR3 loop is CASSLVAGSGTDTQYF. The CDR3 DNA reads TGCGCCAGCAGCTTGGTTGCGGGAAGCGGCACAGATACGCAGTATTTT.

This chain links TRBV5-6 with TRBJ2-3; 9 bases line up with TRBD2. With V trimmed by 0 bases and J by 6 bases, 5 bases remained unmatched. The CDR3 spans 15 residues. The V gene's germline CDR1 is SGHDT and CDR2 YYEEEE. The CDR3 reads CASSLVSGSYDTQYF. The CDR3 DNA reads TGTGCCAGCAGCTTGGTTAGCGGGAGTTACGATACGCAGTATTTT. Full variable domain (remainder filled in from reference TRBV5-6 and TRBJ2-3): DAGVTQSPTHLIKTRGQQVTLRCSPKSGHDTVSWYQQALGQGPQFIFQYYEEEERQRGNFPDRFSGHQFPNYSSELNVNALLLGDSALYLCASSLVSGSYDTQYFGPGTRLTVL.

The sample holds one count of this clone. The V call is TRBV20-1, the J call TRBJ2-7; 7 bases map to TRBD1. This CDR3 contains 11 residues. Germline-derived CDR1 and CDR2 are DFQATT and SNEGSKA (reference sequence). J was trimmed by 4 bases and V by 7 bases; bases with no gene match: 4. The CDR3 region has the DNA TGCAGTGAACAGGGGTTATACGAGCAGTACTTC. As protein: CSEQGLYEQYF.

The rearrangement uses TRBV27 and TRBJ2-5; 7 nucleotides agree with TRBD2. The trim removed 6 bases at V and 2 bases at J, leaving 9 bases unmatched. The CDR3 extends over 15 amino acids. Germline CDR1 is MNHEY and CDR2 is SMNVEV (reference sequence). The CDR3 protein is CASSRGLVGQETQYF. The DNA of the CDR3 is TGTGCCAGCAGCCGCGGACTAGTAGGACAAGAGACCCAGTACTTC.

The rearrangement links TRBV28 to TRBJ1-2, with no clear D. The CDR3 runs 12 residues. Germline CDR1 and CDR2: MDHEN and SYDVKM. The CDR3 region has the DNA TGTGTTGCTCAAGGCGGATCCTATGGCTACACCTTC. It specifies CVAQGGSYGYTF.